The rows below give T cell receptor beta chains drawn from one sample of a study of metastatic and nonmetastatic thyroid tumors. TCRdb re-called the PCR reads via MiXCR. Among tens of thousands of clones, 28% were seen once, and the ten largest hold approximately 9.6%. The sample comprised blood. The source is a male donor with papillary thyroid cancer or a benign thyroid nodule (not recorded which). Some clones in this sample may be carry-over from other donors' samples. CDR3s include the opening cysteine and the closing phenylalanine or tryptophan. A D gene is named only where the DNA matches it firmly. Clone size is stated in some rows and not others, as once, few, many or a class when expanded.

TRBD1	TRBV19	.	TRBJ2-2	CASSKDRLANTGELFF	TGTGCCAGTAGCAAGGACAGGCTCGCGAACACCGGGGAGCTGTTTTTT
.	TRBV28	few	TRBJ2-1	CASSLNNEQFF	TGTGCCAGCAGCCTGAACAATGAGCAGTTCTTC
TRBD1	TRBV30	many	TRBJ2-7	CAWSVGQGAPYEQYF	TGTGCCTGGAGCGTTGGTCAGGGGGCCCCCTACGAGCAGTACTTC
.	TRBV9	many	TRBJ1-4	CASSVYRDQPNEKLFF	TGTGCCAGCAGCGTATATCGGGACCAGCCAAATGAAAAACTGTTTTTT
.	TRBV13	many	TRBJ2-7	CASSLPRNYEQYF	TGTGCCAGCAGCTTACCTAGAAACTACGAGCAGTACTTC
.	TRBV20-1	.	TRBJ2-2	CSAMFRGRHGELFF	TGCAGTGCTATGTTCAGGGGTCGTCACGGGGAGCTGTTTTTT
.	TRBV7-2	.	TRBJ2-2	CASSGGTGYTGELFF	TGTGCCAGCTCGGGGGGGACAGGTTACACCGGGGAGCTGTTTTTT
.	TRBV28	many	TRBJ2-7	CASSLSIGVGYEQYF	TGTGCCAGCAGTTTATCCATAGGGGTCGGGTACGAGCAGTACTTC
.	TRBV4-1	.	TRBJ2-1	CDSSRGSSFNEQFF	TGCGACAGCAGCCGCGGTAGCAGTTTCAATGAGCAGTTCTTC
TRBD1	TRBV4-1	many	TRBJ2-7	CASSQPGTGFHEQYF	TGCGCCAGCAGCCAGCCCGGGACAGGGTTCCACGAGCAGTACTTC
.	TRBV5-1	.	TRBJ2-7	CASILIGTNRVRGDEHYF	TGCGCCAGCATCCTGATCGGTACCAACAGGGTCAGAGGGGACGAGCATTACTTC
.	TRBV5-1	many	TRBJ2-3	CASSFSYVGGSTDTQYF	TGCGCCAGCAGCTTTTCCTACGTTGGCGGAAGCACAGATACGCAGTATTTT
.	TRBV20-1	medium-sized	TRBJ2-2	CSARDPSEGDTGELFF	TGCAGTGCTAGAGATCCGAGCGAAGGGGACACCGGGGAGCTGTTTTTT
.	TRBV5-1	.	TRBJ1-3	CASSLDFRNTIYF	TGCGCCAGCAGCTTGGACTTCCGAAACACCATATATTTT
.	TRBV7-8	many	TRBJ2-7	CASSLPGWGYEQYF	TGTGCCAGCAGCTTACCAGGCTGGGGGTACGAGCAGTACTTC
TRBD1	TRBV6-1	many	TRBJ1-5	CASRIGQGRQPQHF	TGTGCCAGCAGAATAGGACAGGGGAGACAGCCCCAGCATTTT
.	TRBV7-3	many	TRBJ2-2	CASSLGGLTGELFF	TGTGCCAGCAGCTTGGGGGGGCTCACCGGGGAGCTGTTTTTT
TRBD2	TRBV6-2/TRBV6-3	.	TRBJ2-7	CATGLASSEEYF	TGTGCCACGGGACTAGCGAGTTCCGAGGAGTACTTC
.	TRBV3-1	many	TRBJ2-3	CASSPPGRGTDTQYF	TGTGCCAGCAGCCCCCCGGGCCGGGGCACAGATACGCAGTATTTT
.	TRBV11-2	once	TRBJ1-1	CDSSFRQVEAFF	TGTGACAGCAGCTTTAGACAGGTCGAAGCTTTCTTT
TRBD1	TRBV6-1	many	TRBJ2-1	CAGRTGWYNEQFF	TGTGCCGGACGGACAGGATGGTACAATGAGCAGTTCTTC
TRBD1	TRBV7-2	.	TRBJ1-2	CASSRGTGNYGYTF	TGTGCCAGCAGCCGAGGGACAGGGAACTATGGCTACACCTTC
.	TRBV6-1	few	TRBJ1-5	CASSSRGHQPQHF	TGTGCCAGCAGTTCCCGGGGGCATCAGCCCCAGCATTTT
.	TRBV30	many	TRBJ2-3	CAWNQGMSDTQYF	TGTGCCTGGAATCAGGGGATGTCAGATACGCAGTATTTT
.	TRBV28	.	TRBJ1-6	CASSFPYNSPLHF	TGTGCCAGCAGTTTCCCGTATAATTCACCCCTCCACTTT
.	TRBV20-1	medium-sized	TRBJ1-6	CSVGRRGGNSPLHF	TGCAGTGTAGGACGTAGGGGCGGGAATTCACCCCTCCACTTT
TRBD1	TRBV3-1	many	TRBJ2-2	CASRPGQGYGELFF	TGTGCCAGCAGACCTGGACAGGGGTACGGGGAGCTGTTTTTT
TRBD1	TRBV28	.	TRBJ1-1	CAITRDSYTEAFF	TGTGCCATCACGCGGGACAGTTACACTGAAGCTTTCTTT
.	TRBV6-5	.	TRBJ1-3	CASSFNGGNTIYF	TGTGCCAGCAGTTTCAATGGAGGAAACACCATATATTTT
.	TRBV4-1	.	TRBJ1-1	CASSPVGSLNTEAFF	TGCGCCAGCAGCCCAGTAGGTAGCTTGAACACTGAAGCTTTCTTT
.	TRBV6-1	medium-sized	TRBJ1-6	CASSPSANSPLHF	TGTGCCAGCAGTCCCAGCGCCAATTCACCCCTCCACTTT
.	TRBV30	.	TRBJ2-7	CAWRGPYEQYF	TGTGCCTGGAGGGGACCATACGAGCAGTACTTC
.	TRBV10-2	.	TRBJ1-3	CASSEDIVNTIYF	TGCGCCAGCAGTGAGGACATTGTAAACACCATATATTTT
TRBD2	TRBV4-3	.	TRBJ2-7	CASSQEAALAGGLGEQYF	TGCGCCAGCAGCCAAGAGGCCGCACTAGCGGGAGGGCTGGGCGAGCAGTACTTC
.	TRBV2	few	TRBJ2-7	CASSRGGMEEQYF	TGTGCCAGCTCTAGGGGCGGGATGGAAGAGCAGTACTTC
.	TRBV11-2	few	TRBJ1-2	CASSLDRGHGYTF	TGTGCCAGCAGCTTAGACAGGGGCCATGGCTACACCTTC
TRBD2	TRBV5-5	many	TRBJ2-7	CASILAGTSIYEQYF	TGTGCCAGCATCTTGGCCGGGACTAGCATTTACGAGCAGTACTTC
TRBD2	TRBV6-2/TRBV6-3	few	TRBJ2-1	CASSYSREGPSEQFF	TGTGCCAGCAGTTACAGCCGGGAGGGCCCCAGTGAGCAGTTCTTC
.	TRBV20-1	.	TRBJ1-1	CSARVTPSEAFF	TGCAGTGCTAGAGTGACACCGTCTGAAGCTTTCTTT
TRBD1	TRBV20-1	.	TRBJ1-2	CSAKQGALNYGYTF	TGCAGTGCCAAACAGGGGGCGTTGAACTATGGCTACACCTTC
.	TRBV13	.	TRBJ2-1	CARSLVQGQFF	TGTGCCCGCAGCCTAGTACAGGGTCAGTTCTTC
.	TRBV5-6	many	TRBJ1-2	CASSRPNRQGYTF	TGTGCCAGCAGCCGACCCAATCGACAGGGCTACACCTTC
TRBD1	TRBV5-1	many	TRBJ2-7	CASSLGTELTYEQYF	TGCGCCAGCAGCTTAGGGACAGAGCTTACCTACGAGCAGTACTTC
.	TRBV5-1	.	TRBJ2-5	CASSLEVQETQYF	TGCGCCAGCAGCTTGGAAGTGCAAGAGACCCAGTACTTC
.	TRBV29-1	.	TRBJ2-1	CSVELVHSSYNQQFF	TGCAGCGTTGAGTTGGTACACAGCTCCTACAATCAGCAGTTCTTC
.	TRBV7-9	many	TRBJ1-2	CASSLEDPHYGYTF	TGTGCCAGCAGCCTGGAAGACCCTCACTATGGCTACACCTTC
.	TRBV5-1	.	TRBJ1-2	CASSLKGGRGNYGYTF	TGCGCCAGCAGCTTGAAAGGGGGGCGAGGTAACTATGGCTACACCTTC
.	TRBV2	once	TRBJ2-1	CASYDFPSSYNEQFF	TGTGCCAGCTACGACTTCCCTAGCTCCTACAATGAGCAGTTCTTC
.	TRBV29-1	many	TRBJ2-2	CSVWGEGQLFF	TGCAGCGTCTGGGGTGAGGGTCAGCTGTTTTTT
.	TRBV6-1	medium-sized	TRBJ2-6	CATETGKSGANVLTF	TGTGCCACAGAGACGGGCAAGTCTGGGGCCAACGTCCTGACTTTC
.	TRBV6-1	.	TRBJ2-6	CASSQAGNGANVLTF	TGTGCCAGCTCACAAGCCGGGAATGGGGCCAACGTCCTGACTTTC
.	TRBV7-3	many	TRBJ2-5	CASTPSGTLGETQYF	TGTGCCAGCACCCCCTCCGGGACCTTGGGAGAGACCCAGTACTTC